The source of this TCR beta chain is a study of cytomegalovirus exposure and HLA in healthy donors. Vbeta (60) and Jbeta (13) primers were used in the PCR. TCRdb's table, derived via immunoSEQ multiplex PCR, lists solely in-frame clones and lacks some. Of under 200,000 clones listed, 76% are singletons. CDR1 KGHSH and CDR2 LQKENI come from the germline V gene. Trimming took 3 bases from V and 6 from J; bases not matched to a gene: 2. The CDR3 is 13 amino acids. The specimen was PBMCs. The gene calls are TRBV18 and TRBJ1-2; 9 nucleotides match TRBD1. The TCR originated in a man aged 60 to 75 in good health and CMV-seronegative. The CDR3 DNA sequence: TGTGCCAGCTCACCGGGGGACAGGGATGGCTACACCTTC. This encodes CASSPGDRDGYTF.